This T cell receptor beta chain came from a study of T cells in women clearing cervical HPV infection. Across the study: Donors had HPV16-related CIN3 or worse; 2 had invasive cancer.

The CDR3 totals 16 residues. The junction had 10 bases not matched to a gene; V was cut back by 5 bases and J by 5 bases. A note on this clone: Read coverage stops 3 residues before the CDR3 terminus; the germline J gene supplies the remainder.

Repertoires were generated with immunoSEQ multiplex PCR, while TCRdb's copy carries only in-frame clones and drops some. This sample's clone table lists about 36,000 clones. The sample consisted of blood buffy coat. The TCR originated in a woman aged 18 to 75 with a cervical HPV16 infection that either progressed to CIN3+ or cleared (not recorded which). The rearrangement links TRBV12-3 or TRBV12-4 to TRBJ2-3; 10 positions agree with TRBD2. The CDR3 sequence: CASSPPAGGPKDTQYF. CDR3 DNA, as far as it was read: TGTGCCAGCAGTCCTCCAGCGGGGGGGCCGAAAGATACG.